The 12 T cell receptor beta chains listed next were all sequenced from one sample in a study of cytomegalovirus exposure and HLA in healthy donors. The PCR had 60 Vbeta and 13 Jbeta primers. The assay was immunoSEQ multiplex PCR, and TCRdb's table has in-frame clones only and misses some. Of approximately 100,000 clones listed, 77% are singletons. Sequencing was done on a sample of PBMCs. The receptor set was obtained from a man aged 40-49 years in good health and CMV-seropositive.

This clone was counted between two and nine times. This chain connects TRBV30 to TRBJ1-1; 8 positions match TRBD1. V was clipped by 7 bases and J by 4 bases; unmatched bases: 14. The CDR3 has 15 residues. Germline CDR1 and CDR2: GTSNPN and SVGIG (reference sequence). DNA for the CDR3: TGTGCCTACAGAGATTACAGGGGGGTGAGCACTGAAGCTTTCTTT. This codes for CAYRDYRGVSTEAFF.

The genes are TRBV19 and TRBJ2-7, with a possible D match to TRBD2 (6 bases). This CDR3 spans 14 amino acids. Between the trimmed V and J ends, which lost 9 bases and 1 base, there was a span of 16 bases. CDR1 is LNHDA, CDR2 SQIVND, per germline (reference sequence). The chain's CDR3 is CASQGRSGSYEQYF. CDR3 sequence (DNA): TGTGCCAGCCAGGGTAGGAGCGGGTCCTACGAGCAGTACTTC.

The CDR3 protein is CASRKTGEAFF. The DNA for the CDR3 is TGTGCCAGCAGAAAGACAGGGGAAGCTTTCTTT. The chain links TRBV6-5 to TRBJ1-1, with 7 bases fitting TRBD1. CDR1 and CDR2 (germline): MNHEY, SVGAGI. The V segment lost 6 bases and the J segment 8 bases; nucleotides outside the gene matches: 3. The CDR3 totals 11 residues.

The chain couples TRBV6-5 to TRBJ2-3; 8 bases agree with TRBD2. Germline-derived CDR1 and CDR2 are MNHEY and SVGAGI. V gave up 3 bases and J gave up 6 bases; unmatched junction bases: 11. CDR3 length equals 16 residues. CDR3 nucleotide sequence: TGTGCCAGCAGTTATTCCGGGACTAGTTATTTGGATACGCAGTATTTT. Translated: CASSYSGTSYLDTQYF.

The chain recombines TRBV5-1 with TRBJ2-7, with 10 bases lining up with TRBD1. The CDR3 contains 14 residues. From germline, CDR1 is SGHRS and CDR2 YFSETQ. V was pared by 4 bases and J by 5 bases, with 6 bases of the junction left unmatched. In nucleotides, the CDR3 is TGCGCCAGCAGCCCGGGACAGGGGAGGAACGAGCAGTACTTC. As protein: CASSPGQGRNEQYF.

The CDR3, as DNA: TGTGCCAGCAGTGTAACTAGCGGGGAGGGGGAGACCCAGTACTTC. Translating it yields CASSVTSGEGETQYF. The rearrangement joins TRBV27 to TRBJ2-5, with 10 bases matching TRBD2. The CDR3 is made up of 15 amino acids. Looked up from germline, CDR1 is MNHEY and CDR2 is SMNVEV (reference sequence). Trimming at V came to 5 bases and at J to 5 bases, leaving 8 bases not matched to a gene.

The V and J genes are TRBV4-2 and TRBJ2-6; D not certain. Trimming removed 0 bases from V and 1 base from J, with 7 bases in between. This CDR3 spans 16 amino acids. Germline V gene sequence: CDR1 LGHNA, CDR2 YNFKEQ. DNA of the CDR3: TGTGCCAGCAGCCAAGATACGGGTTCTGGGGCCAACGTCCTGACTTTC. Amino acids: CASSQDTGSGANVLTF.

The chain recombines TRBV9 with TRBJ1-6; the D gene is possibly TRBD1 (6 bases). This CDR3 is built from 14 residues. V was pared by 0 bases and J by 6 bases, with 7 bases between. Germline CDR1 is SGDLS and CDR2 is YYNGEE. The CDR3 loop reads CASSVGTANSPLHF. The CDR3 DNA is TGTGCCAGCAGCGTAGGGACAGCTAATTCACCCCTCCACTTT.

The chain employs TRBV6-5 and TRBJ1-6, with TRBD1 matching 8 bases. V shed 4 bases, J shed 10 bases, and the junction held 9 bases outside the gene matches. The length of the CDR3 is 15 residues. From germline, CDR1 is MNHEY and CDR2 SVGAGI. The CDR3 spells CASSSIGQGGSPLHF. As DNA, the CDR3 is TGTGCCAGCAGTTCCATTGGACAGGGAGGATCACCCCTCCACTTT.

The rearrangement links TRBV7-2 to TRBJ1-1; 7 nucleotides align to TRBD1. V lost 4 bases, J lost 11 bases, and 13 bases stayed unmatched. This CDR3 has 14 amino acids. Germline CDR1 SGHTA, CDR2 FQGNSA. The CDR3 DNA follows: TGTGCCAGCAGCTCTCAGGGGGGTAAGGTATGGGCTTTCTTT. It yields the protein CASSSQGGKVWAFF.

CDR3 loop: CASSLGGGDEQYF. Written as DNA, the CDR3 is TGTGCCAGCAGCTTAGGTGGGGGCGACGAGCAGTACTTC. This sequence joins TRBV7-8 and TRBJ2-7; TRBD1 might be the D (6 bases). This CDR3 has 13 residues. V was trimmed by 1 base and J by 5 bases, leaving 9 bases between them. CDR1 SGHVS and CDR2 FQNEAQ come from the germline V gene. Complete variable domain (other parts from reference TRBV7-8 and TRBJ2-7): GAGVSQSPRYKVAKRGQDVALRCDPISGHVSLFWYQQALGQGPEFLTYFQNEAQLDKSGLPSDRFFAERPEGSVSTLKIQRTQQEDSAVYLCASSLGGGDEQYFGPGTRLTVT.

The chain joins TRBV4-2 to TRBJ2-1; 8 bases match TRBD1. The CDR3 totals 19 residues. From germline, CDR1 is LGHNA and CDR2 YNFKEQ. V lost 0 bases and J lost 2; bases outside the gene matches: 12. Here the CDR3 DNA reads TGTGCCAGCAGCCAAGACCCATTGACAGGGGCAATCCCCTACAATGAGCAGTTCTTC. As protein: CASSQDPLTGAIPYNEQFF.